The 14 T cell receptor beta chains listed next were all sequenced from one sample in a study of blood T cell repertoires in COVID-19. Clones were sequenced by immunoSEQ multiplex PCR, and TCRdb holds only the in-frame ones, with some missing. This sample yields 150,000 to 200,000 clones, of which about 91% are seen a single time; 4% to 5% belongs to the top ten. The sequencing input was peripheral blood. The receptors derive from a woman between 25 and 40 years old with acute or convalescent COVID-19.

This clone was picked up a small number of times. The chain carries TRBV5-1 and TRBJ1-1; D is perhaps TRBD1 (5 bases). The CDR3 totals 14 residues. Trimming left V 5 bases short and J 3 bases short, with 14 bases between. CDR1 and CDR2 (germline): SGHRS, YFSETQ. The CDR3 loop is CASRIKGQDTEAFF. In DNA form, the CDR3 reads TGCGCCAGCAGAATTAAGGGGCAGGACACTGAAGCTTTCTTT.

This chain joins TRBV18 and TRBJ1-5; D perhaps matches TRBD1 (6 bases). CDR1 KGHSH and CDR2 LQKENI come from the germline V gene. Between the trimmed V and J ends, which lost 3 bases and 5 bases, there was a span of 8 bases. The CDR3 sequence is 13 residues long. The CDR3 nucleotides read TGTGCCAGCTCACCGGGGGCCTATCAGCCCCAGCATTTT. It translates to CASSPGAYQPQHF.

The J gene is TRBJ2-5, the V gene TRBV5-1, with D possibly matching TRBD2 (5 bases). The V end was cut by 0 bases, the J end by 5 bases, with 17 bases between. This CDR3 has 16 residues. Per germline, CDR1 SGHRS and CDR2 YFSETQ. DNA of the CDR3: TGCGCCAGCAGCTTGGTTGCGGGCCACCTGCCCGAGACCCAGTACTTC. Its translation: CASSLVAGHLPETQYF.

The CDR3 DNA follows: TGTGCCAGCAGCCTAAAACTACAGGGAGCGGCTGGGGCCAACGTCCTGACTTTC. It specifies CASSLKLQGAAGANVLTF. The V call is TRBV9, the J call TRBJ2-6, with D possibly matching TRBD1 (6 bases). Deletions cut 4 bases from V and 2 bases from J, with 19 bases between. CDR1 and CDR2 from the germline V gene are SGDLS and YYNGEE. The CDR3 sequence is 18 residues long.

This chain links TRBV15 with TRBJ1-3, with D possibly matching TRBD1 (6 bases). The CDR3 consists of 16 residues. From germline, CDR1 is LNHNV and CDR2 YYDKDF (reference sequence). Trimming removed 0 bases at V and 3 bases at J, with 12 bases between. CDR3: CATSRDRGTYGNTIYF. DNA for the CDR3: TGTGCCACCAGCAGAGATCGTGGGACATATGGAAACACCATATATTTT.

The chain is built from TRBV3-1 (or the pseudogene TRBV3-2) and TRBJ2-7, with 7 positions matching TRBD2. The CDR3 extends over 14 amino acids. V lost 2 bases and J lost 4; bases outside the gene matches: 5. Germline V gives CDR1 LGHDT, CDR2 YNNKEL (reference sequence). CDR3 nucleotides: TGTGCCAGCAGCCAAAGCTGGGGGGGATACGAGCAGTACTTC. Translated, it gives CASSQSWGGYEQYF.

This clone occurred once. The chain links TRBV9 to TRBJ2-7, with D tentatively TRBD1 (5 bases). CDR3 length equals 12 residues. Germline loops: CDR1 SGDLS, CDR2 YYNGEE. Trimming pared 7 bases from V and 6 bases from J, leaving 14 bases between. CDR3 sequence reads: CASAQGLGEQYF. Written as DNA, the CDR3 is TGTGCCAGCGCGCAGGGTTTGGGCGAGCAGTACTTC.

The chain carries TRBV10-2 and TRBJ1-2; 7 bases are a match to TRBD1. CDR1 and CDR2 from the germline V gene are WSHSY and SAAADI. Losses at the gene ends were 4 bases for V and 5 bases for J; bases not matched to a gene: 4. The CDR3 covers 13 residues. CDR3 loop: CASSGQGWYGYTF. In nucleotides, the CDR3 is TGCGCCAGCAGTGGACAGGGTTGGTATGGCTACACCTTC.

The V gene is TRBV7-2, the J gene TRBJ2-3; D not certain. Looked up from germline, CDR1 is SGHTA and CDR2 is FQGNSA. The V and J ends lost 0 bases and 3 bases respectively, with 4 bases between them. The CDR3 has 13 amino acids. CDR3 residues: CASSLARTDTQYF. The CDR3 coding sequence is TGTGCCAGCAGCTTAGCGCGGACAGATACGCAGTATTTT.

This clone was observed a few times. The genes are TRBV28 and TRBJ2-1; 13 bases map to TRBD2. The CDR3 extends over 18 amino acids. J gave up 3 bases and V 6 bases, and 11 bases lay outside the gene matches. Germline CDR1 is MDHEN and CDR2 is SYDVKM. The CDR3 DNA reads TGTGCCAGCAGCGCCCGGAAGAGGACTAGCGGGAGCTACAATGAGCAGTTCTTC. The encoded protein is CASSARKRTSGSYNEQFF.

Only a few counts were recorded for this clone. V gene TRBV12-3 or TRBV12-4 combines with J gene TRBJ2-7, with TRBD2 identical over 10 bases. This CDR3 comprises 13 residues. V shed 6 bases, J shed 8 bases, and the junction held 7 bases outside the gene matches. CDR3 DNA sequence: TGTGCCAGCAGCAACCTAGCGGGAGTGAAGCAGTACTTC. Translating gives CASSNLAGVKQYF.

This chain connects TRBV11-2 to TRBJ2-2; D is undetermined. This CDR3 region has 12 residues. V shed 7 bases and J shed 4 bases, with 7 bases lying between them. The germline CDR1 and CDR2 sequences are SGHAT and FQNNGV. CDR3 region: CASMGPTGELFF. CDR3 DNA: TGTGCCAGCATGGGCCCCACCGGGGAGCTGTTTTTT.

This chain links TRBV28 with TRBJ1-5; D is unclear. Germline V CDR1 and CDR2: MDHEN, SYDVKM. The V and J ends lost 4 bases and 3 bases respectively, with 7 bases between them. CDR3 length: 13 amino acids. The CDR3 region has the DNA TGTGCCAGCAGTTACACTAACAATCAGCCCCAGCATTTT. Translating it yields CASSYTNNQPQHF.

This sequence joins TRBV27 and TRBJ2-7, with 7 bases matching TRBD2. With V trimmed by 8 bases and J by 7 bases, 2 bases remained unmatched. Germline-derived CDR1 and CDR2 are MNHEY and SMNVEV (reference sequence). CDR3 length: 10 amino acids. The CDR3 bases are TGTGCCAGCTGGACTAGTGAGCAGTACTTC. The encoded protein is CASWTSEQYF.